The present TCR beta chain was sequenced within a study of OX40 agonist ivuxolimab in advanced cancers. The overall study: Dosing consisted of intravenous ivuxolimab at 0.01 to 10 mg/kg every 2 weeks. Notes on the study in general: On average, CD8+ T cells had more expanded clones than CD4+.

This clone occurred a few times. Its antigen is as yet unknown. Autoimmune disease history or systemic immunosuppression led to patient exclusion. Blood was sampled at baseline, cycle 4 day 1, and cycle 7 day 1. From germline, CDR1 is SQVTM and CDR2 ANQGSEA. There are 13 residues in the CDR3. Trimming removed 4 bases from V and 6 bases from J; junction bases left unmatched: 5. The protocol was immunoSEQ multiplex PCR, while the TCRdb copy is restricted to in-frame clones and leaves out a portion. In the table there are tens of thousands of clones, 84% of which are singletons. The V gene is TRBV29-1, the J gene TRBJ2-7, with TRBD1 matching over 11 bases. The starting material was CD4+ or CD8+ T cells sorted from blood, obtained in a trial of the OX40 agonist ivuxolimab. The clonotype was recovered from an adult with an advanced solid tumor such as melanoma, head and neck, liver or kidney cancer. In DNA, the CDR3 is TGCAGCGTTGGCGGGACAGGGGGACTCGAGCAGTACTTC. It yields the protein CSVGGTGGLEQYF.